Only one count was recorded for the clone carrying this TCR beta chain. Its antigen remains unknown. The data were produced by immunoSEQ multiplex PCR, yet TCRdb's version contains in-frame clones alone and is incomplete. In the table there are 2 million or so clones, about 95% of which are singletons. This entry comes from a study of shared clonotypes between healthy human individuals. Study-wide findings and caveats: Naive subsets tended to show greater estimated richness than memory subsets.

CD45RO negativity and positive selection for CCR7 defined naive CD8 cells, a population that excluded terminally differentiated effector memory CD45RA+ cells. Those who donated, Caucasian adults without exception, all lived in Nashville, Tennessee. Trimming left V 3 bases short and J 5 bases short, with 16 bases between. Germline lookup yields CDR1 MNHNS and CDR2 SASEGT. The CDR3 contains 15 residues. V and J are TRBV6-1 and TRBJ1-2; tentatively, D is TRBD1 (6 bases). The material sequenced was naive CD8+ T cells sorted from blood. The receptor was derived from a man in his late teens or twenties in good health. Here the CDR3 DNA reads TGTGCCAGCAGTGAGGGGGCTCACGGGGGTTATGGCTACACCTTC. Translation: CASSEGAHGGYGYTF.